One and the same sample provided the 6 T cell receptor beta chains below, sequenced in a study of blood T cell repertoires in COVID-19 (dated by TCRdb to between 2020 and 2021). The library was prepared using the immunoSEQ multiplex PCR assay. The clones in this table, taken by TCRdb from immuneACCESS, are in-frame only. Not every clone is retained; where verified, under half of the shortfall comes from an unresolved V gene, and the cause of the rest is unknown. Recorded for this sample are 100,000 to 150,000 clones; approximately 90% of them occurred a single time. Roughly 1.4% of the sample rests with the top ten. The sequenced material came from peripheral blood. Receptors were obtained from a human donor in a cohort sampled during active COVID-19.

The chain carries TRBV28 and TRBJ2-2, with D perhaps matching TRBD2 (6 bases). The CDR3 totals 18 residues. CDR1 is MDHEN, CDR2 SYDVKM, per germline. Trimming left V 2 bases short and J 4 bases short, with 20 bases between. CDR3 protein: CASSLPGTSPPLTGELFF. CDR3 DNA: TGTGCCAGCAGTTTACCCGGGACTTCCCCCCCACTCACCGGGGAGCTGTTTTTT.

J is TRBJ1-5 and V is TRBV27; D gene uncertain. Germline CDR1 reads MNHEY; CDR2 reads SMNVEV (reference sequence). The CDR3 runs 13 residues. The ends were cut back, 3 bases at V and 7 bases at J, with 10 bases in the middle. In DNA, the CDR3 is TGTGCCAGCAGTTTCTTAGAGGGCCAGCCCCAGCATTTT. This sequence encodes CASSFLEGQPQHF.

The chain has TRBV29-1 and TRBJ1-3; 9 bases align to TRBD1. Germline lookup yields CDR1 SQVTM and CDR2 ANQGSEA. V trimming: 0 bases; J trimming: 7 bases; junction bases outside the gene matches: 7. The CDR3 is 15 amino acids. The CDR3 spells CSVEDARTGDNTIYF. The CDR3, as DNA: TGCAGCGTTGAAGATGCCCGGACAGGGGACAACACCATATATTTT.

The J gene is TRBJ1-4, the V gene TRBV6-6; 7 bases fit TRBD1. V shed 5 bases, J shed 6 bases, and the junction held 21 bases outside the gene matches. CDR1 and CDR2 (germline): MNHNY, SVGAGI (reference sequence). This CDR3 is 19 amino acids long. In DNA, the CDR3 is TGTGCCAGCAGTCAGGGGGGCGTCGGGGGACAGAGGATTTATGAAAAACTGTTTTTT. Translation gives CASSQGGVGGQRIYEKLFF.

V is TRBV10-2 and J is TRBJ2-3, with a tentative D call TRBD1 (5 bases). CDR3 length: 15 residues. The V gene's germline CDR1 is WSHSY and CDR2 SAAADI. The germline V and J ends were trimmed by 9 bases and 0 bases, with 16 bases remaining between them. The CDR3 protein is CASHPTARSTDTQYF. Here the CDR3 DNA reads TGCGCCAGTCATCCGACAGCCCGTAGCACAGATACGCAGTATTTT.

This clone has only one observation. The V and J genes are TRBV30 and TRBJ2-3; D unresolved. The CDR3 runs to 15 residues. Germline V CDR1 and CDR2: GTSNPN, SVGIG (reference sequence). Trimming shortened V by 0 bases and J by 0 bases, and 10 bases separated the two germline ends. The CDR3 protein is CAWSVGGSSTDTQYF. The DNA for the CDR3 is TGTGCCTGGAGTGTAGGCGGTTCTAGCACAGATACGCAGTATTTT. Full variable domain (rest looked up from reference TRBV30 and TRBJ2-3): SQTIHQWPATLVQPVGSPLSLECTVEGTSNPNLYWYRQAAGRGLQLLFYSVGIGQISSEVPQNLSASRPQDRQFILSSKKLLLSDSGFYLCAWSVGGSSTDTQYFGPGTRLTVL.